These 24 T cell receptor beta chains originate from one sample sequenced in a study of Graves' ophthalmopathy and Graves' hyperthyroidism. Researchers took RNA transcripts and amplified TCR beta CDR3 regions from them. RT-PCR in the first round used HTBI primers; a second-round multiplex PCR followed. Each CDR3 protein gets one entry after TCRdb re-called the multiplex PCR reads with MiXCR. The sample holds 200,000 to 250,000 distinct CDR3 sequences, about 47% seen once. The specimen was peripheral blood. The source of these receptors is an adult man with Graves' ophthalmopathy.

This clonotype has more than one count but fewer than ten. The V call is TRBV7-2, the J call TRBJ1-5; D gene unclear. Trimming took 5 bases from V and 4 from J, leaving 12 bases between them. The CDR3 runs to 14 residues. The V gene's germline CDR1 is SGHTA and CDR2 FQGNSA. CDR3 bases: TGTGCCAGCAGCCCCTGGACTATTAATCAGCCCCAGCATTTT. The encoded protein is CASSPWTINQPQHF. Full variable domain (rest looked up from reference TRBV7-2 and TRBJ1-5): GAGVSQSPSNKVTEKGKDVELRCDPISGHTALYWYRQSLGQGLEFLIYFQGNSAPDKSGLPSDRFSAERTGGSVSTLTIQRTQQEDSAVYLCASSPWTINQPQHFGDGTRLSIL.

This clonotype was observed a few times. The chain is built from TRBV6-6 and TRBJ2-6; TRBD2 matches 11 bases. In germline, CDR1 is MNHNY, CDR2 SVGAGI (reference sequence). This CDR3 region has 16 residues. Germline trimming cut 5 bases from V and 0 bases from J; bases unmatched to any gene: 0. CDR3 region: CASSGLAGSGANVLTF. The CDR3 bases are TGTGCCAGCAGTGGACTAGCGGGCTCTGGGGCCAACGTCCTGACTTTC.

The CDR3 nucleotides read TGCAGCGCCTTACAGGGGGCGCTTTATGGGGCCAACGTCCTGACTTTC. Translated: CSALQGALYGANVLTF. The V call is TRBV29-1, the J call TRBJ2-6; TRBD1 aligns across 9 bases. Germline V gives CDR1 SQVTM, CDR2 ANQGSEA. The ends lost 7 bases at V and 3 bases at J; junction bases unmatched: 10. CDR3 length: 16 residues.

This chain links TRBV5-4 with TRBJ1-4; TRBD1 matches at 8 bases. Per germline, CDR1 SGHNT and CDR2 YYREEE (reference sequence). V lost 4 bases, J lost 10 bases, and 12 bases stayed unmatched. The CDR3 is 15 residues long. The CDR3: CASSQGTGGPRKLFF. The CDR3 region has the DNA TGTGCCAGCAGCCAAGGGACAGGCGGGCCTCGAAAACTGTTTTTT. Using reference TRBV5-4 and TRBJ1-4 for the parts outside the CDR3, the full variable domain is ETGVTQSPTHLIKTRGQQVTLRCSSQSGHNTVSWYQQALGQGPQFIFQYYREEENGRGNFPPRFSGLQFPNYSSELNVNALELDDSALYLCASSQGTGGPRKLFFGSGTQLSVL.

The chain is built from TRBV9 and TRBJ1-6; TRBD1 agrees at 8 bases. With V trimmed by 4 bases and J by 6 bases, 9 bases remained unmatched. From germline, CDR1 is SGDLS and CDR2 YYNGEE. This CDR3 comprises 16 residues. CDR3 nucleotide sequence: TGTGCCAGCAGCCACGACAGGGGCCCTACTAATTCACCCCTCCACTTT. Protein product: CASSHDRGPTNSPLHF.

The gene calls are TRBV20-1 and TRBJ2-2; D is uncertain. Germline V lookup: CDR1 DFQATT, CDR2 SNEGSKA (reference sequence). The CDR3 spans 11 residues. V was trimmed by 6 bases and J by 4 bases, leaving 6 bases between them. This chain's CDR3 is CSAAGTGELFF. The CDR3 DNA follows: TGCAGTGCAGCCGGCACCGGGGAGCTGTTTTTT.

This clonotype came up a few times. The J gene is TRBJ1-5, the V gene TRBV29-1; weak D call: TRBD1 (5 bases). Germline V gene lookup returns CDR1 SQVTM and CDR2 ANQGSEA. The length of the CDR3 is 13 residues. V gave up 4 bases and J gave up 7 bases, with 14 bases separating them. CDR3 DNA sequence: TGCAGCGTTGGGGGGGGGAGGGGACAGCCCCAGCATTTT. Translated, it gives CSVGGGRGQPQHF.

This chain connects TRBV9 to TRBJ2-7, with 7 positions matching TRBD2. The germline gives CDR1 SGDLS, CDR2 YYNGEE. CDR3 size: 14 residues. The ends lost 2 bases at V and 7 bases at J; junction bases unmatched: 9. The DNA for the CDR3 is TGTGCCAGCAGCGTGGCTAGCGGCTTTGGGGAGCAGTACTTC. Translation: CASSVASGFGEQYF.

V and J are TRBV6-6 and TRBJ2-2, with no clear D. CDR1 MNHNY and CDR2 SVGAGI come from the germline V gene (reference sequence). The CDR3 covers 12 residues. The V end was cut by 5 bases, the J end by 13 bases, with 14 bases between. This chain's CDR3 is CASSHTSPGLFF. CDR3 DNA sequence: TGTGCCAGCAGTCACACAAGTCCTGGGCTGTTTTTT.

This clonotype was observed at least ten times. The rearrangement uses TRBV7-3 and TRBJ2-6; 8 bases agree with TRBD1. Germline loops: CDR1 SGHTA, CDR2 FQGTGA. This CDR3 comprises 19 residues. V dropped 1 base and J dropped 0; count of bases not matched to a gene: 8. In DNA, the CDR3 is TGTGCCAGCAGCTTAAGGTCAGAGGACAGGGTCTCTGGGGCCAACGTCCTGACTTTC. This sequence encodes CASSLRSEDRVSGANVLTF. The full variable domain, completed using reference TRBV7-3 and TRBJ2-6, is GAGVSQTPSNKVTEKGKYVELRCDPISGHTALYWYRQSLGQGPEFLIYFQGTGAADDSGLPNDRFFAVRPEGSVSTLKIQRTERGDSAVYLCASSLRSEDRVSGANVLTFGAGSRLTVL.

This clonotype was seen once. The chain carries TRBV5-6 and TRBJ1-5; maybe TRBD1 (5 bases). Trimming took off 4 bases at V and 0 bases at J, with 20 bases between the two ends. This CDR3 has 18 residues. From germline, CDR1 is SGHDT and CDR2 YYEEEE. The CDR3 region is CASSPLGTIEYSNQPQHF. The CDR3, as DNA: TGTGCCAGCAGCCCTCTCGGGACTATTGAATATAGCAATCAGCCCCAGCATTTT.

This clonotype showed up just a few times. The V and J genes are TRBV29-1 and TRBJ2-2, with TRBD1 matching over 11 bases. Germline loops: CDR1 SQVTM, CDR2 ANQGSEA. The CDR3 has 15 amino acids. Losses at the gene ends were 7 bases for V and 7 bases for J; bases not matched to a gene: 11. The CDR3 DNA reads TGCAGCGCGGGGAGGACAGGGGGCGCGGGCGGGGAGCTGTTTTTT. Protein product: CSAGRTGGAGGELFF.

The count of this clonotype is one. The genes are TRBV25-1 and TRBJ2-7, with TRBD1 as a possible D gene (6 bases). The CDR3 is 15 residues long. Per germline, CDR1 MGHDK and CDR2 SYGVNS. V gave up 5 bases and J gave up 4 bases, with 18 bases separating them. The CDR3: CASSPLTGPGYEQYF. CDR3 coding DNA: TGTGCCAGCAGTCCCCTCACAGGGCCGGGGTACGAGCAGTACTTC.

This clonotype was seen a few times. The CDR3 bases are TGCGCCAGCAGCTCCGGGACAGGGGGCGACTACCATGGCTACACCTTC. Translating gives CASSSGTGGDYHGYTF. This chain uses TRBV5-1 with TRBJ1-2; 12 bases agree with TRBD1. V trimming: 3 bases; J trimming: 6 bases; junction bases outside the gene matches: 9. Germline CDR1 is SGHRS and CDR2 is YFSETQ. This CDR3 spans 16 amino acids.

The chain has TRBV7-8 and TRBJ1-5; 10 bases are shared with TRBD1. The V gene's germline CDR1 is SGHVS and CDR2 FQNEAQ. After removal of 5 bases from V and 3 bases from J, the junction contained 10 bases not matched to a gene. This CDR3 is built from 17 residues. The CDR3 loop is CASSPTDRQGANQPQHF. The CDR3 DNA is TGTGCCAGCAGCCCCACCGATAGACAGGGGGCCAATCAGCCCCAGCATTTT.

The chain couples TRBV5-8 to TRBJ2-7, with D perhaps TRBD1 or TRBD2 (5 bases each). V was clipped by 4 bases and J by 2 bases, with 13 bases between them. Germline V lookup: CDR1 SGHTS, CDR2 YDEGEE. The CDR3 has 14 residues. For the CDR3, the DNA is TGTGCCAGCAGCACCTGGGACGGCCCCTACGAGCAGTACTTC. This gives the protein CASSTWDGPYEQYF.

This clonotype was detected a few times. The chain is built from TRBV12-3 or TRBV12-4 and TRBJ2-7; weak D call: TRBD2 (5 bases). Trimming cost V 3 bases and J 3 bases, with 12 bases left between them. The CDR3 is 14 amino acids. The DNA for the CDR3 is TGTGCCAGCAGTTTTGGTAGCAGCGGCTACGAGCAGTACTTC. Translation gives CASSFGSSGYEQYF.

This clonotype was detected many times. V usage is TRBV2 and J usage is TRBJ1-2; D is unclear. Per germline, CDR1 SNHLY and CDR2 FYNNEI. The CDR3 consists of 15 residues. Deletions cut 7 bases from V and 2 bases from J, with 17 bases between. This CDR3 is CASTPRVAGNYGYTF. As DNA, the CDR3 is TGTGCCAGCACCCCAAGGGTGGCAGGCAACTATGGCTACACCTTC.

This chain connects TRBV3-1 to TRBJ1-2; 7 nucleotides match TRBD1. J was trimmed by 6 bases and V by 3 bases; bases with no gene match: 4. CDR1 and CDR2 (germline): LGHDT, YNNKEL (reference sequence). The CDR3 extends over 13 amino acids. The DNA for the CDR3 is TGTGCCAGCAGCCAGAGAGGGACAGATGGCTACACCTTC. Translated, it gives CASSQRGTDGYTF. The variable domain in full, completed from reference TRBV3-1 and TRBJ1-2, reads DTAVSQTPKYLVTQMGNDKSIKCEQNLGHDTMYWYKQDSKKFLKIMFSYNNKELIINETVPNRFSPKSPDKAHLNLHINSLELGDSAVYFCASSQRGTDGYTFGSGTRLTVV.

The V gene is TRBV20-1, the J gene TRBJ2-5; D uncertain. The CDR3 has 11 residues. V lost 5 bases and J lost 2, with 6 bases in between. CDR1 is DFQATT, CDR2 SNEGSKA, per germline (reference sequence). The CDR3 loop reads CSALQQETQYF. The CDR3 DNA sequence: TGCAGTGCTCTTCAGCAAGAGACCCAGTACTTC.

The chain carries TRBV4-1 and TRBJ2-5; TRBD2 aligns across 10 bases. Germline CDR1 reads MGHRA; CDR2 reads YSYEKL. This CDR3 is built from 16 residues. Trimming cost V 0 bases and J 9 bases; bases outside gene matches: 10. The CDR3 DNA reads as TGCGCCAGCAGCCAAGAAGCCTTAGCGGGGGGTGGGGCCCAGTACTTC. Translated, it gives CASSQEALAGGGAQYF.

This chain uses TRBV29-1 with TRBJ2-7; D perhaps matches TRBD2 (6 bases). The CDR3 spans 13 residues. V was pared by 5 bases and J by 2 bases, with 13 bases between. From germline, CDR1 is SQVTM and CDR2 ANQGSEA. CDR3 sequence: CSVWAGLAYEQYF. The DNA of the CDR3 is TGCAGCGTTTGGGCGGGACTCGCCTACGAGCAGTACTTC.

The chain links TRBV6-1 to TRBJ1-1; D is unresolved. The germline V gene has CDR1 MNHNS and CDR2 SASEGT. The CDR3 is 13 residues long. V was shortened by 5 bases and J by 7 bases, with 14 bases between the two germline ends. CDR3 in DNA: TGTGCCAGCAGTTACTCACCAGCCAGTGAAGCTTTCTTT. The encoded protein is CASSYSPASEAFF.

The chain carries TRBV24-1 and TRBJ2-7; possible D gene TRBD2, 6 bases. Trimming removed 12 bases at V and 0 bases at J, with 23 bases between. The CDR3 runs 16 residues. CDR1 and CDR2 (germline): KGHDR, SFDVKD. In DNA, the CDR3 is TGTGCCGCCCCCGTGGACGGGGGAGGACTCTCCTACGAGCAGTACTTC. Its translation is CAAPVDGGGLSYEQYF.